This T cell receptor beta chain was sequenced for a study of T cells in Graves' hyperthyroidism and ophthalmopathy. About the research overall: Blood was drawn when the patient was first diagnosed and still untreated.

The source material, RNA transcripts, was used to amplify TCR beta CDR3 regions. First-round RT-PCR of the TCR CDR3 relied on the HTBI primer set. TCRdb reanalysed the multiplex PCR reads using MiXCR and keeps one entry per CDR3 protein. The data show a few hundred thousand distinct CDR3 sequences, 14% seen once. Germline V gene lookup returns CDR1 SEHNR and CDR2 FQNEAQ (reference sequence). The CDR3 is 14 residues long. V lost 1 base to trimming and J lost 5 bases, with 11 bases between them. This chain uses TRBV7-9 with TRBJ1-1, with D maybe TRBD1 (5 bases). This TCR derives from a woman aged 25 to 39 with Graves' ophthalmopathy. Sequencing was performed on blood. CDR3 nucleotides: TGTGCCAGCAGCTTAGACGGAGGGGTGACTGAAGCTTTCTTT. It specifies CASSLDGGVTEAFF.